Sequencing of this T cell receptor beta chain was carried out in a study of beta chain features in type 1 diabetes. The investigators reverse transcribed all of the isolated RNA, so they sequenced expressed TCRB transcripts. Measured with immunoSEQ multiplex PCR; TCRdb has only the in-frame clones, and not every one. The sample shows some 900,000 clones, about a sixth of them seen only once. The CDR3 runs to 12 residues. Trimming pared 3 bases from V and 1 base from J, leaving 4 bases between. CDR1 SGHTA and CDR2 FQGNSA come from the germline V gene. This clone was observed a handful of times. Different DNA sequences within this sample yield the same CDR3.

The chain joins TRBV7-2 to TRBJ2-7, with D unclear. This receptor was taken from a woman aged 18-29 years in good health. The specimen sequenced was naive CD4+ T cells from blood. The CDR3 loop is CASSFNSYEQYF. CDR3 in DNA: TGTGCCAGCAGCTTCAATTCCTACGAGCAGTACTTC.